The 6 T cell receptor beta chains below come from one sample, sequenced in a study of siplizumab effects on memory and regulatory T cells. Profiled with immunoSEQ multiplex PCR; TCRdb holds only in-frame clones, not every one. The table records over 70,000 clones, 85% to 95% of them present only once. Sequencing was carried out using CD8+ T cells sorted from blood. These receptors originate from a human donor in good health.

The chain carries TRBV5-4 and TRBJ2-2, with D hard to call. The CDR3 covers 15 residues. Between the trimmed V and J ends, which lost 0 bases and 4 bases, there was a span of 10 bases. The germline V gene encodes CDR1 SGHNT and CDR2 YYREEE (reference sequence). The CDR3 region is CASSLEDVGTGELFF. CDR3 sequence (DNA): TGTGCCAGCAGCTTGGAAGACGTGGGCACCGGGGAGCTGTTTTTT.

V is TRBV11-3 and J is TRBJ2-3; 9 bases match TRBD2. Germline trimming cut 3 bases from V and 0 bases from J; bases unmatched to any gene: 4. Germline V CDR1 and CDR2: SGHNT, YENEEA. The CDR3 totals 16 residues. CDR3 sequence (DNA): TGTGCCAGCAGCTTGGCTAGCGGGGCGAGCACAGATACGCAGTATTTT. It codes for CASSLASGASTDTQYF.

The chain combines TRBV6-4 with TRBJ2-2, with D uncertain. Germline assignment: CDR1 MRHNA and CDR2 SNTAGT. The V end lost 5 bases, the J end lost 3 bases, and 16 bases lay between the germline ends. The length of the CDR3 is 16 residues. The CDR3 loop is CASSIAPPEDTGELFF. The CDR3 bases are TGTGCCAGCAGTATTGCCCCGCCAGAAGACACCGGGGAGCTGTTTTTT.

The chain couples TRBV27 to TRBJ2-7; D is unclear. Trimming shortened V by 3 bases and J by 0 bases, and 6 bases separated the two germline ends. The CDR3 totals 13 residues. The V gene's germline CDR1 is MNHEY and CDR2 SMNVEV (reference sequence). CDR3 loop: CASSFTDSYEQYF. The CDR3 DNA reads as TGTGCCAGCAGTTTTACAGACTCCTACGAGCAGTACTTC.

CDR3 protein: CASSSASGRYADTQYF. The CDR3 nucleotides read TGTGCCAGCAGCTCGGCTAGCGGGAGGTACGCAGATACGCAGTATTTT. This sequence joins TRBV7-9 and TRBJ2-3, with 11 bases that match TRBD2. The CDR3 covers 16 residues. Trimming cost V 4 bases and J 4 bases; bases outside gene matches: 7. Germline lookup yields CDR1 SEHNR and CDR2 FQNEAQ (reference sequence).

The CDR3 nucleotides are TGTGCCAGCAGATCTAGCCCCGATACGCAGTATTTT. It encodes CASRSSPDTQYF. V and J are TRBV7-6 and TRBJ2-3; D might be TRBD2 (5 bases). Between the trimmed V and J ends, which lost 6 bases and 6 bases, there was a span of 10 bases. The CDR3 spans 12 residues. Germline V gene lookup returns CDR1 SGHVS and CDR2 FNYEAQ.